Presented here are 3 T cell receptor beta chains from one specimen sequenced in a study of T cell responses to AZD1222 COVID-19 vaccine. Data came from immunoSEQ multiplex PCR; TCRdb stores just in-frame clones and leaves some out. The sample includes 99,000 or so clones, roughly 86% of them seen just once. The material sequenced was peripheral blood, taken 28 days after the second dose of the MenACWY control vaccine. These receptors came from an adult who received the MenACWY meningococcal vaccine as a control.

This clone has only one observation. The chain carries TRBV11-3 and TRBJ2-1; 10 bases line up with TRBD2. CDR3 length: 15 amino acids. Germline V gene data show CDR1 as SGHNT and CDR2 as YENEEA. The V gene end was trimmed by 5 bases and the J gene end by 8 bases; junction bases not matched to a gene: 9. This CDR3 reads CASSPRASGGHEQFF. In nucleotides, the CDR3 is TGTGCCAGCAGCCCCCGGGCTAGCGGGGGACATGAGCAGTTCTTC.

The chain employs TRBV7-9 and TRBJ1-4; 7 bases align to TRBD1. Germline V lookup: CDR1 SEHNR, CDR2 FQNEAQ (reference sequence). The CDR3 is 15 amino acids. J gave up 6 bases and V 5 bases, and 9 bases lay outside the gene matches. The CDR3 spells CASSPPGQLDEKLFF. CDR3 coding DNA: TGTGCCAGCAGCCCCCCGGGACAGTTAGATGAAAAACTGTTTTTT.

CDR3 region: CASSPRRTGLETGELFF. The CDR3 DNA reads TGTGCCAGCAGCCCGCGGAGGACAGGCTTGGAGACCGGGGAGCTGTTTTTT. The chain employs TRBV7-6 and TRBJ2-2; TRBD1 agrees at 7 bases. Unmatched junction bases numbered 14, after V lost 5 bases and J lost 5 bases. Germline CDR1 and CDR2: SGHVS and FNYEAQ. The CDR3 spans 17 residues.